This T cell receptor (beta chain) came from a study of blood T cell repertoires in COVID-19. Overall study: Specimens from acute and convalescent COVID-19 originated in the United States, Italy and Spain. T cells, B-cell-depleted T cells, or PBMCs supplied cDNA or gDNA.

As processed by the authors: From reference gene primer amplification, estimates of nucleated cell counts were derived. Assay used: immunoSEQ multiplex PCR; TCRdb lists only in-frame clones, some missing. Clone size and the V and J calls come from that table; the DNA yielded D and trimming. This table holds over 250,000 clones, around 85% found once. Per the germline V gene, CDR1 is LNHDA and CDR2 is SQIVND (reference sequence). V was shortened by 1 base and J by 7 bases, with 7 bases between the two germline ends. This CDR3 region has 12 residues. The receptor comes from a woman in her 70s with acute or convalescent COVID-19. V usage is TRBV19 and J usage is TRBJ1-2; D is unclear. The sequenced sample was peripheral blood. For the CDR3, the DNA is TGTGCCAGTAGTATAGTCGGAGCTGGCTACACCTTC. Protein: CASSIVGAGYTF.